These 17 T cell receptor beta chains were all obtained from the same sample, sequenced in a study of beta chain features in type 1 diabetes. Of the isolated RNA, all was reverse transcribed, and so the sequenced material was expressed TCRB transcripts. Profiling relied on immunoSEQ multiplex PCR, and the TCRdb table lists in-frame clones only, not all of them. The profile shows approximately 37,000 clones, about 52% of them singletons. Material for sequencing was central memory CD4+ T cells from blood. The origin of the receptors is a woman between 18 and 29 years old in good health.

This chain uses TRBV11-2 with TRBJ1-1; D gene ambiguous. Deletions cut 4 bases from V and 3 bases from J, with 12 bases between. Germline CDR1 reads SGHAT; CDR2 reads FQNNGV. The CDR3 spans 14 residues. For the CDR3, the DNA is TGTGCCAGCAGCTCGACCTGGGGAGACACTGAAGCTTTCTTT. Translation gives CASSSTWGDTEAFF. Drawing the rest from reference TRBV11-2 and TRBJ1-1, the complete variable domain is EAGVAQSPRYKIIEKRQSVAFWCNPISGHATLYWYQQILGQGPKLLIQFQNNGVVDDSQLPKDRFSAERLKGVDSTLKIQPAKLEDSAVYLCASSSTWGDTEAFFGQGTRLTVV.

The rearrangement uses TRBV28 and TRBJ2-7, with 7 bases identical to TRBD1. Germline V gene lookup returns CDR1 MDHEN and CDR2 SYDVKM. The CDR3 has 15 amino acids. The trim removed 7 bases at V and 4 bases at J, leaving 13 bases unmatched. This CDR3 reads CASINLRDSLYEQYF. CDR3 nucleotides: TGTGCCAGCATTAACCTCCGGGACAGCCTGTACGAGCAGTACTTC.

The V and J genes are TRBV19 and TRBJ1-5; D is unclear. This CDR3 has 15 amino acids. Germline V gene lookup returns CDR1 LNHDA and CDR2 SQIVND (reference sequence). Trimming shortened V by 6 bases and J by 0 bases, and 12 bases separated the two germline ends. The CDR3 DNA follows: TGTGCCAGTAGAAGTACTTTCCATAGCAATCAGCCCCAGCATTTT. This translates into CASRSTFHSNQPQHF.

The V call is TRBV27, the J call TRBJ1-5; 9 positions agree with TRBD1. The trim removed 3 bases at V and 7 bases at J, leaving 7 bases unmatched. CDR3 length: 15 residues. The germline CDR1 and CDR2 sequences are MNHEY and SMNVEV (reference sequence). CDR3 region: CASSFLTGGDQPQHF. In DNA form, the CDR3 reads TGTGCCAGCAGTTTTTTAACAGGGGGCGACCAGCCCCAGCATTTT.

DNA for the CDR3: TGTGCCAGCAGTCCGAGGACAGGGTGGGACTCTGGGGCCAACGTCCTGACTTTC. Translating gives CASSPRTGWDSGANVLTF. The rearrangement uses TRBV27 and TRBJ2-6, with 8 positions matching TRBD1. J gave up 0 bases and V 5 bases, and 9 bases lay outside the gene matches. The CDR3 runs to 18 residues. Germline values: CDR1 MNHEY, CDR2 SMNVEV (reference sequence). The whole variable domain, filled in from reference TRBV27 and TRBJ2-6, reads EAQVTQNPRYLITVTGKKLTVTCSQNMNHEYMSWYRQDPGLGLRQIYYSMNVEVTDKGDVPEGYKVSRKEKRNFPLILESPSPNQTSLYFCASSPRTGWDSGANVLTFGAGSRLTVL.

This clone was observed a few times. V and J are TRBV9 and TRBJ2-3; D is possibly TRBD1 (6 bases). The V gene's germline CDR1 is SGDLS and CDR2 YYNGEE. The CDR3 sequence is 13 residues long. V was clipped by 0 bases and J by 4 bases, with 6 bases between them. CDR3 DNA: TGTGCCAGCAGCGTAGAGGGGGCAGATACGCAGTATTTT. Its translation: CASSVEGADTQYF.

The CDR3: CSGGGEAGYTF. CDR3 DNA sequence: TGCAGCGGGGGGGGCGAGGCTGGCTACACCTTC. The rearrangement links TRBV20-1 to TRBJ1-2, with TRBD1 as a possible D gene (6 bases). There are 11 residues in the CDR3. CDR1 and CDR2 (germline): DFQATT, SNEGSKA (reference sequence).

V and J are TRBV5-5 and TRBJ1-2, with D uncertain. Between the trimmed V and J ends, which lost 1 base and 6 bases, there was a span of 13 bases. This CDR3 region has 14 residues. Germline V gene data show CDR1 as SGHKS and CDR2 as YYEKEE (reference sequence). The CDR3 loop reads CASSLLRGMDGYTF. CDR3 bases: TGTGCCAGCAGCTTGTTGCGGGGAATGGATGGCTACACCTTC.

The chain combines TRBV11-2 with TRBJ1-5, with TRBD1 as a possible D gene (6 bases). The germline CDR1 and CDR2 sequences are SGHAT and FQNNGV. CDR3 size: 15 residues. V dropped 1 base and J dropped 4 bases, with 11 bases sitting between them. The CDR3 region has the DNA TGTGCCAGCAGCTTAGGGCAGGGGCCTAATCAGCCCCAGCATTTT. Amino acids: CASSLGQGPNQPQHF.

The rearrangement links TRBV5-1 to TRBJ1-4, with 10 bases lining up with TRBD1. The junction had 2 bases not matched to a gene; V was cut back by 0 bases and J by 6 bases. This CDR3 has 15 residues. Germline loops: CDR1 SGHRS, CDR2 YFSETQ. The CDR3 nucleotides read TGCGCCAGCAGCTTGGTTGGGACAGGGGATGAAAAACTGTTTTTT. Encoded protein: CASSLVGTGDEKLFF.

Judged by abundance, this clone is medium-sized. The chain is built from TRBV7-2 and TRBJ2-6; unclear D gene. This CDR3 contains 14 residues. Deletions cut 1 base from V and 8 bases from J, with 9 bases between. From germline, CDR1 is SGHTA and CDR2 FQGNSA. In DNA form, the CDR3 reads TGTGCCAGCAGCTTAGTTGGCCGCCCCAACGTCCTGACTTTC. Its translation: CASSLVGRPNVLTF.

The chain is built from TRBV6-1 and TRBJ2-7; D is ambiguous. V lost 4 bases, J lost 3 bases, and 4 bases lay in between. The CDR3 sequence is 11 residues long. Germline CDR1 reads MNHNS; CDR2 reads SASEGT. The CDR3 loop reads CASSGLYEQYF. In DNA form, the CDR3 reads TGTGCCAGCAGTGGACTCTACGAGCAGTACTTC.

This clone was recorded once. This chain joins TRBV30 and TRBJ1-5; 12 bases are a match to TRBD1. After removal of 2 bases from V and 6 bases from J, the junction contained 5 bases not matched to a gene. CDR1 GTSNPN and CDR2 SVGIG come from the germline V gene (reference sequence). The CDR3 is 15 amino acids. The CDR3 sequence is CAWSRGTGGFQPQHF. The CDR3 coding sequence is TGTGCCTGGAGTAGGGGGACAGGGGGCTTTCAGCCCCAGCATTTT.

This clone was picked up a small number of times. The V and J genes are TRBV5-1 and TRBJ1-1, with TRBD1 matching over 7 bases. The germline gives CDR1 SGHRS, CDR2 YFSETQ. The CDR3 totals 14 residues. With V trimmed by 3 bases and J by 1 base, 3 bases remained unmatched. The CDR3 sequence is CASSSRTGNTEAFF. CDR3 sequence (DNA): TGCGCCAGCAGCTCACGGACAGGGAACACTGAAGCTTTCTTT.

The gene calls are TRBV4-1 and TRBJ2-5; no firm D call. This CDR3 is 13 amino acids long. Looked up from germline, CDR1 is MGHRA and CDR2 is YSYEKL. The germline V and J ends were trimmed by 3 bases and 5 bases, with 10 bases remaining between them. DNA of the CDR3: TGCGCCAGCAGCCAGGCCCCACCGGAGACCCAGTACTTC. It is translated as CASSQAPPETQYF.

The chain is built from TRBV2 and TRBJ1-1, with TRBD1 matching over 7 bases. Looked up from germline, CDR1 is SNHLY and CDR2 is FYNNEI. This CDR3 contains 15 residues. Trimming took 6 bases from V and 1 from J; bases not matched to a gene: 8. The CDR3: CASSAPTGRNTEAFF. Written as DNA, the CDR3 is TGTGCCAGCAGCGCCCCGACAGGGAGGAACACTGAAGCTTTCTTT.

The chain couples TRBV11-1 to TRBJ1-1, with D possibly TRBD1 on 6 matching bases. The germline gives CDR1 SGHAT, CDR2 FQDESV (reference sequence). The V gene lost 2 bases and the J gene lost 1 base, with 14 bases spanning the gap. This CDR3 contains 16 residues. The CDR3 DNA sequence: TGTGCCAGCAGCTTAAGATTCGACAGGAGGAACACTGAAGCTTTCTTT. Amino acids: CASSLRFDRRNTEAFF.